Sequencing of this T cell receptor beta chain was carried out in a study of blood T cell repertoires in COVID-19. The CDR3 extends over 13 amino acids. Germline loops: CDR1 MNHEY, CDR2 SVGAGI. Between the trimmed V and J ends, which lost 6 bases and 8 bases, there was a span of 16 bases. Original handling: Reference gene primer amplification gave estimated nucleated cell counts. This table comes from immunoSEQ multiplex PCR, and its TCRdb copy is limited to in-frame clones, with some not included. D and trimming come from the DNA, and the V and J calls and clone size come from that table. The sample has under 300,000 clones; 83% are singletons.

The material sequenced was peripheral blood. This receptor was taken from an elderly man with acute or convalescent COVID-19. The chain couples TRBV6-5 to TRBJ2-5; maybe TRBD2 (6 bases). CDR3 DNA: TGTGCCAGCAGCCCCCCTGGGGGGAGAACCCAGTACTTC. Encoded protein: CASSPPGGRTQYF.